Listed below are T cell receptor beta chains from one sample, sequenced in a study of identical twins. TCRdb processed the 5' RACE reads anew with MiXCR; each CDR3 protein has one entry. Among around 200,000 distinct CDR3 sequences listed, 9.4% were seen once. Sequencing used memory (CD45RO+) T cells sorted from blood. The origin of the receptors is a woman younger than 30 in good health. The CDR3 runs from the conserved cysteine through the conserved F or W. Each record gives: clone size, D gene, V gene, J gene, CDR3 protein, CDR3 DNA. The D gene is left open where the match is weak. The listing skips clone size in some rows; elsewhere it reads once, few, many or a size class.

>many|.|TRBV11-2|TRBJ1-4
CASSLTGQGNEKLFF
TGTGCCAGCAGCTTAACTGGACAAGGGAATGAAAAACTGTTTTTT
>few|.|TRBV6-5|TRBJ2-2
CASSYDTEGAGELFF
TGTGCCAGCAGTTACGACACAGAGGGAGCCGGGGAGCTGTTTTTT
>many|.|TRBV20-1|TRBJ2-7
CSAAVLSGQYF
TGCAGTGCTGCGGTCCTTTCCGGGCAGTACTTC
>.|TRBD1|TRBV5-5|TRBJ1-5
CASSGGTGRNQPQHF
TGTGCCAGCAGCGGGGGGACAGGGCGAAATCAGCCCCAGCATTTT
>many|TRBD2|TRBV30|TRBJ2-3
CAWSASGRNTQYF
TGTGCCTGGTCCGCTAGCGGGAGAAATACGCAGTATTTT
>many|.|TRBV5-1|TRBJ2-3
CASSLEADTQYF
TGCGCCAGCAGCTTGGAGGCGGATACGCAGTATTTT
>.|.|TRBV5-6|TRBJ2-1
CASSLERRGEQFF
TGTGCCAGCAGCTTGGAAAGGCGCGGGGAGCAGTTCTTC
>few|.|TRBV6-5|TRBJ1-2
CASSYSSRYGYTF
TGTGCCAGCAGTTACTCGTCAAGATATGGCTACACCTTC
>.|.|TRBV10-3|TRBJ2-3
CAITPVQGTDTQYF
TGTGCCATCACCCCCGTCCAGGGCACAGATACGCAGTATTTT
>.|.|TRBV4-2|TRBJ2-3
CARSPGLLSGSPTDTQYF
TGTGCCAGGAGCCCCGGGCTACTATCGGGATCCCCCACAGATACGCAGTATTTT
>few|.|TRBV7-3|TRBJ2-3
CASSRGPLSTDTQYF
TGTGCCAGCAGCCGAGGACCGCTTAGCACAGATACGCAGTATTTT
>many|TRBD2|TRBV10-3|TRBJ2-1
CAISPSASGSGLNEQFF
TGTGCCATCAGTCCTTCGGCCAGCGGGAGCGGCCTGAATGAGCAGTTCTTC
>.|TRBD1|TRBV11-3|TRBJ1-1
CASSLQGVAEAFF
TGTGCCAGCAGCTTACAGGGGGTCGCTGAAGCTTTCTTT
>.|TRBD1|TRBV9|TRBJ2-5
CASSVSGQGQETQYF
TGTGCCAGCAGCGTATCCGGACAGGGCCAAGAGACCCAGTACTTC
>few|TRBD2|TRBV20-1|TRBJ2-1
CSARGGLAGNYEQFF
TGCAGTGCTAGAGGGGGACTAGCGGGAAACTATGAGCAGTTCTTC
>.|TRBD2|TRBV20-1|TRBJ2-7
CSATTAGGLIRQYF
TGCAGTGCTACAACAGCGGGAGGGCTAATACGGCAGTACTTC
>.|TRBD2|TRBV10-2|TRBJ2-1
CASLKAGGPYNEQFF
TGCGCCAGCCTTAAAGCGGGGGGGCCGTACAATGAGCAGTTCTTC
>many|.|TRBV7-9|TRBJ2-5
CASSWYQETQYF
TGTGCCAGCAGCTGGTACCAAGAGACCCAGTACTTC
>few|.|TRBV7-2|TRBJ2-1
CASIPFTGPNAVQFF
TGTGCCAGCATCCCCTTCACGGGCCCCAATGCCGTGCAGTTCTTC
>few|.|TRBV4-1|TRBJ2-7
CASSQERAYEQYF
TGCGCCAGCAGCCAAGAAAGGGCCTACGAGCAGTACTTC
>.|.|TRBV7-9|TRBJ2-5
CASSLGTAQETQYF
TGTGCCAGCAGCTTAGGGACGGCTCAAGAGACCCAGTACTTC
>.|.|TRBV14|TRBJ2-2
CASSRLGELFF
TGTGCCAGCAGCCGTCTCGGGGAGCTGTTTTTT
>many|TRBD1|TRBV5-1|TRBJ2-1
CASSWGFDRENEQFF
TGCGCCAGCAGCTGGGGATTCGACAGGGAAAATGAGCAGTTCTTC
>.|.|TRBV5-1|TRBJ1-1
CASSVGRGANTEACF
.
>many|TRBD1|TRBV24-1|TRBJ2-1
CATSEGDSQNNEQFF
TGTGCCACCAGTGAGGGGGACAGCCAAAACAATGAGCAGTTCTTC
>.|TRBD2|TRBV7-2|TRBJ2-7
CASSSSGYYEQYF
TGTGCCAGCAGCTCTAGCGGGTACTACGAGCAGTACTTC
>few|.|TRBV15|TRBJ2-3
CATSRGGLSGTDTQYF
TGTGCCACCAGCAGAGGCGGGCTAAGCGGCACAGATACGCAGTATTTT
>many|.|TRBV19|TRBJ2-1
CASSMTPRVYNEQFF
TGTGCCAGTAGTATGACCCCCAGGGTCTACAATGAGCAGTTCTTC
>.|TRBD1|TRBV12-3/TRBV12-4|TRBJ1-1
CASSLRDRGYTEAFF
TGTGCCAGCAGTCTTCGGGACAGGGGCTACACTGAAGCTTTCTTT
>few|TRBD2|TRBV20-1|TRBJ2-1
CSARAGGSDTMSQFF
TGCAGTGCTAGGGCCGGGGGGTCCGATACAATGAGCCAGTTCTTC
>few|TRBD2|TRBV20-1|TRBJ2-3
CSARTIAGVSTDTQYF
TGCAGTGCTAGGACCATAGCGGGAGTCAGTACAGATACGCAGTATTTT
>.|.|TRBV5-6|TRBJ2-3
CASSIFTDTQYF
TGTGCCAGCAGCATATTCACAGATACGCAGTATTTT
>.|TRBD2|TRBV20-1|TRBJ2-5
CSAEGVAGDQETQYF
TGCAGTGCGGAAGGGGTGGCGGGGGACCAAGAGACCCAGTACTTC
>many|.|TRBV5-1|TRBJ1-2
CASTFEASNYGYTF
TGCGCCAGCACGTTCGAGGCCAGCAACTATGGCTACACCTTC
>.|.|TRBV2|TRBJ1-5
CASKVEGNSNQPQHF
TGTGCCAGCAAAGTGGAGGGGAATAGCAATCAGCCCCAGCATTTT
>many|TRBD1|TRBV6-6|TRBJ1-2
CASRHRGDYGYTF
TGTGCCAGCAGACACAGGGGCGACTATGGCTACACCTTC
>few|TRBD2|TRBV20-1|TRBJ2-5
CSAQRPSGKKETQYF
TGCAGTGCTCAGAGGCCTAGCGGGAAAAAAGAGACCCAGTACTTC
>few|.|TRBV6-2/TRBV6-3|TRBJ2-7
CASRHRNSYEQYF
TGTGCCAGCAGGCACAGGAATTCCTACGAGCAGTACTTC
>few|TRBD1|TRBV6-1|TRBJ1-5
CASGDRVGNQPQHF
TGTGCCAGCGGCGACAGGGTAGGAAATCAGCCCCAGCATTTT
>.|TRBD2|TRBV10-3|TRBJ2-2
CAISESGGSGTGELFF
TGTGCCATCAGTGAGTCGGGGGGGAGCGGAACCGGGGAGCTGTTTTTT
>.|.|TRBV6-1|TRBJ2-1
CASAGRTLNEQFF
TGTGCCAGCGCTGGCAGGACCCTCAATGAGCAGTTCTTC
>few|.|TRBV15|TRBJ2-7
CATSREISREQYF
TGTGCCACCAGCAGAGAAATAAGCAGGGAGCAGTACTTC